Listed below are T cell receptor beta chains from one sample, sequenced in a study of T cells in Graves' hyperthyroidism and ophthalmopathy. TCRdb fed the multiplex PCR reads into MiXCR, producing one record per CDR3 protein. This sample has 280,000 or so distinct CDR3 sequences, with 25% to 30% found just once. Sequenced material: blood. The receptors were gathered from a man aged 35 to 55 with Graves' hyperthyroidism that later progressed to Graves' ophthalmopathy. The CDR3 runs from the conserved cysteine through the conserved F or W. D genes are given only for firm matches. The listing skips clone size in some rows; elsewhere it reads once, few, many or a size class.

D: TRBD2; size: many; J: TRBJ2-1; V: TRBV27; CDR3: CASSPSGRASHEQFF; DNA: TGTGCCAGCAGTCCGAGCGGGAGGGCCAGTCATGAGCAGTTCTTC
D: .; size: medium-sized; J: TRBJ1-1; V: TRBV11-3; CDR3: CASRLVGGHMNTEAFF; DNA: TGTGCCAGCAGACTGGTGGGGGGTCACATGAACACTGAAGCTTTCTTT
D: TRBD1; size: .; J: TRBJ2-7; V: TRBV4-1; CDR3: CASSQVGTGGIEQYF; DNA: TGCGCCAGCAGCCAAGTCGGGACAGGCGGGATCGAGCAGTACTTC
D: .; size: many; J: TRBJ2-1; V: TRBV18; CDR3: CASSPNNEQFF; DNA: TGTGCCAGCTCCCCTAACAATGAGCAGTTCTTC
D: TRBD1; size: many; J: TRBJ2-7; V: TRBV9; CDR3: CASSAGGFSYEQYF; DNA: TGTGCCAGCAGCGCAGGGGGCTTCTCCTACGAGCAGTACTTC
D: .; size: .; J: TRBJ1-1; V: TRBV2; CDR3: CASSDRLGPTEAFF; DNA: TGTGCCAGCAGTGATCGCTTAGGGCCCACTGAAGCTTTCTTT
D: .; size: many; J: TRBJ2-5; V: TRBV6-5; CDR3: CASKGAGVQETQYF; DNA: TGTGCCAGCAAAGGGGCAGGGGTACAAGAGACCCAGTACTTC
D: TRBD1; size: many; J: TRBJ1-6; V: TRBV6-2/TRBV6-3; CDR3: CASRPGNRGDYNSPLHF; DNA: TGTGCCAGCAGACCTGGGAACAGGGGAGATTATAATTCACCCCTCCACTTT
D: .; size: many; J: TRBJ2-5; V: TRBV24-1; CDR3: CATSDRDFWETQYF; DNA: TGTGCCACCAGTGATAGGGACTTTTGGGAGACCCAGTACTTC
D: .; size: many; J: TRBJ1-1; V: TRBV2; CDR3: CASSGEGNTEAFF; DNA: TGTGCCAGCAGTGGGGAGGGGAACACTGAAGCTTTCTTT
D: TRBD2; size: many; J: TRBJ2-2; V: TRBV11-2; CDR3: CASSGKLAGGLNTGELFF; DNA: TGTGCCAGCAGCGGAAAACTAGCGGGAGGCCTGAACACCGGGGAGCTGTTTTTT
D: TRBD2; size: .; J: TRBJ2-4; V: TRBV24-1; CDR3: CATSGAGGIQYF; DNA: TGTGCCACCAGTGGAGCGGGAGGCATTCAGTACTTC
D: .; size: .; J: TRBJ2-5; V: TRBV7-2; CDR3: CASSSNPQETQYF; DNA: TGTGCCAGCAGCTCCAACCCCCAAGAGACCCAGTACTTC